A single sample gave rise to the 28 T cell receptor beta chains below, sequenced in a study of blood T cell repertoires in COVID-19 (dated by TCRdb to 2018 to 2020). Library method: the immunoSEQ multiplex PCR assay. TCRdb holds this immuneACCESS table with in-frame rearrangements only. Some clones are missing; in checked studies, unresolved V genes explain under half, and the rest has no known cause. In all, the sample holds fewer than 150,000 clones, and roughly 84% of those were seen once. 8.4% of the sample belongs to the ten largest clones. What was sequenced was peripheral blood. Receptors were obtained from a woman in her 70s who had recovered from COVID-19.

This chain uses TRBV4-3 with TRBJ2-7; 8 bases match TRBD2. This CDR3 has 18 amino acids. Germline V gives CDR1 LGHNA, CDR2 YSLEER. V gave up 1 base and J gave up 2 bases; unmatched junction bases: 13. CDR3 DNA sequence: TGCGCCAGCAGCCAAGCCCCCTTATTTACTAGCGGACCCTACGAGCAGTACTTC. It yields the protein CASSQAPLFTSGPYEQYF.

The chain carries TRBV12-3 or TRBV12-4 and TRBJ1-2, with 10 bases that match TRBD1. The CDR3 has 12 amino acids. Trimming took 8 bases from V and 8 from J; bases not matched to a gene: 5. The CDR3: CASGGQGYGYTF. The DNA of the CDR3 is TGTGCCAGCGGGGGACAGGGGTACGGCTACACCTTC.

The rearrangement joins TRBV7-3 to TRBJ2-3, with D perhaps matching TRBD1 (7 bases). The ends were cut back, 2 bases at V and 4 bases at J, with 19 bases in the middle. The germline V gene encodes CDR1 SGHTA and CDR2 FQGTGA. CDR3 length equals 17 residues. CDR3 DNA sequence: TGTGCCAGCAGCTTATTTGGAGGAGGGGGCGGAGCAGATACGCAGTATTTT. This codes for CASSLFGGGGGADTQYF.

The chain couples TRBV5-1 to TRBJ1-2; possible D gene TRBD1, 5 bases. The V and J ends lost 4 bases and 5 bases respectively, with 18 bases between them. The CDR3 spans 15 residues. Germline V gene data show CDR1 as SGHRS and CDR2 as YFSETQ. CDR3 in DNA: TGCGCCAGCAGCCCGCTTCGGGGGTCAGGGTATGGCTACACCTTC. Translated: CASSPLRGSGYGYTF.

The chain combines TRBV7-2 with TRBJ2-5, with 7 bases fitting TRBD2. The ends lost 2 bases at V and 4 bases at J; junction bases unmatched: 1. CDR1 is SGHTA and CDR2 is FQGNSA in the germline V gene. The CDR3 runs 13 residues. The CDR3: CASSLSSGETQYF. For the CDR3, the DNA is TGTGCCAGCAGCTTATCTAGCGGAGAGACCCAGTACTTC.

This chain uses TRBV5-1 with TRBJ2-2; possible D gene TRBD2, 6 bases. V was shortened by 5 bases and J by 0 bases, with 11 bases between the two germline ends. This CDR3 spans 15 amino acids. Germline CDR1 SGHRS, CDR2 YFSETQ. The CDR3 sequence is CASSPGDPNTGELFF. The DNA of the CDR3 is TGCGCCAGCAGTCCGGGGGACCCGAACACCGGGGAGCTGTTTTTT.

This clone has just one count. The chain couples TRBV27 to TRBJ2-2; D is possibly TRBD2 (7 bases). Per the germline V gene, CDR1 is MNHEY and CDR2 is SMNVEV (reference sequence). There are 15 residues in the CDR3. Trimming cost V 6 bases and J 1 base, with 12 bases left between them. The CDR3 nucleotides read TGTGCCAGCAGAGGGGGGGGTCAGAACACCGGGGAGCTGTTTTTT. Protein sequence: CASRGGGQNTGELFF.

The chain couples TRBV10-3 to TRBJ2-2; 11 bases are a match to TRBD1. CDR1 and CDR2 from the germline V gene are ENHRY and SYGVKD. This CDR3 spans 16 amino acids. Germline trimming cut 4 bases from V and 3 bases from J; bases unmatched to any gene: 4. For the CDR3, the DNA is TGTGCCATCAGTGCCGGACAGGGGGCGGACACCGGGGAGCTGTTTTTT. This encodes CAISAGQGADTGELFF.

This sequence joins TRBV6-5 and TRBJ2-7; 8 bases agree with TRBD1. Germline V gene lookup returns CDR1 MNHEY and CDR2 SVGAGI. The CDR3 is 13 amino acids. The V segment lost 0 bases and the J segment 6 bases; nucleotides outside the gene matches: 1. This CDR3 reads CASSYSGTGEQYF. The CDR3, as DNA: TGTGCCAGCAGTTACTCCGGGACAGGCGAGCAGTACTTC.

This clone has only a few counts. J is TRBJ2-5 and V is TRBV7-2, with TRBD1 matching 10 bases. The CDR3 covers 15 residues. V shed 7 bases, J shed 1 base, and the junction held 6 bases outside the gene matches. CDR1 is SGHTA, CDR2 FQGNSA, per germline. The chain's CDR3 is CASTLTGGIQETQYF. Written as DNA, the CDR3 is TGTGCCAGCACCCTGACAGGGGGCATCCAAGAGACCCAGTACTTC.

The chain carries TRBV30 and TRBJ2-2; 9 nucleotides line up with TRBD2. CDR1 is GTSNPN, CDR2 SVGIG, per germline (reference sequence). Trimming removed 3 bases from V and 5 bases from J; junction bases left unmatched: 1. The CDR3 is 13 amino acids. CDR3 sequence: CAWSSGGTGELFF. Here the CDR3 DNA reads TGTGCCTGGAGCAGCGGGGGGACCGGGGAGCTGTTTTTT.

This clone has more than one count but fewer than ten. The rearrangement links TRBV28 to TRBJ1-2, with 8 bases lining up with TRBD1. The J segment lost 6 bases and the V segment lost 4 bases, leaving 7 bases of the junction unmatched. From germline, CDR1 is MDHEN and CDR2 SYDVKM. The CDR3 is 14 residues long. The DNA of the CDR3 is TGTGCCAGCAGTTCACCAGGGGGCAGGAATGGCTACACCTTC. Its translation is CASSSPGGRNGYTF.

This clone was observed a single time. This sequence joins TRBV18 and TRBJ1-2; 7 nucleotides line up with TRBD1. The CDR3 extends over 17 amino acids. CDR1 and CDR2 (germline): KGHSH, LQKENI. With V trimmed by 3 bases and J by 4 bases, 14 bases remained unmatched. In DNA, the CDR3 is TGTGCCAGCTCACCCACCCCCCTCGGACAGGAGCTCTATGGCTACACCTTC. Translation: CASSPTPLGQELYGYTF. Complete variable domain (other parts from reference TRBV18 and TRBJ1-2): NAGVMQNPRHLVRRRGQEARLRCSPMKGHSHVYWYRQLPEEGLKFMVYLQKENIIDESGMPKERFSAEFPKEGPSILRIQQVVRGDSAAYFCASSPTPLGQELYGYTFGSGTRLTVV.

The CDR3 loop is CASSVQTGDGYTF. The DNA for the CDR3 is TGTGCCAGCAGCGTCCAAACAGGGGATGGCTACACCTTC. The genes are TRBV9 and TRBJ1-2; 7 bases map to TRBD1. Germline CDR1 reads SGDLS; CDR2 reads YYNGEE. The CDR3 totals 13 residues. Losses at the gene ends were 2 bases for V and 6 bases for J; bases not matched to a gene: 4.

This clone showed up just once. V is TRBV9 and J is TRBJ2-7, with TRBD1 matching over 7 bases. Per germline, CDR1 SGDLS and CDR2 YYNGEE. The CDR3 is 14 amino acids. V gave up 0 bases and J gave up 1 base; unmatched junction bases: 1. The DNA for the CDR3 is TGTGCCAGCAGCGTAGCGGGACAGTCCTACGAGCAGTACTTC. Encoded protein: CASSVAGQSYEQYF.

The chain is built from TRBV27 and TRBJ1-2, with 8 positions matching TRBD1. The CDR3 runs to 14 residues. From germline, CDR1 is MNHEY and CDR2 SMNVEV (reference sequence). With 4 bases clipped from V and 4 bases from J, the junction kept 5 bases outside the gene matches. The CDR3 DNA reads TGTGCCAGCAGTTCCCGGGACAGGATCTATGGCTACACCTTC. Translating it yields CASSSRDRIYGYTF.

The rearrangement uses TRBV9 and TRBJ2-3, with D unclear. From germline, CDR1 is SGDLS and CDR2 YYNGEE. V lost 3 bases and J lost 1, with 15 bases in between. CDR3 length: 16 amino acids. The CDR3 is CASSDPAGGGTDTQYF. The CDR3 nucleotides are TGTGCCAGCAGCGACCCCGCCGGCGGTGGCACAGATACGCAGTATTTT. Looking up the rest from reference TRBV9 and TRBJ2-3 gives the full variable domain: DSGVTQTPKHLITATGQRVTLRCSPRSGDLSVYWYQQSLDQGLQFLIQYYNGEERAKGNILERFSAQQFPDLHSELNLSSLELGDSALYFCASSDPAGGGTDTQYFGPGTRLTVL.

The chain has TRBV2 and TRBJ1-5; TRBD1 matches at 9 bases. This CDR3 spans 14 amino acids. Trimming removed 8 bases from V and 6 bases from J; junction bases left unmatched: 8. Germline assignment: CDR1 SNHLY and CDR2 FYNNEI. CDR3 protein: CASDSGTGIQPQHF. CDR3 nucleotide sequence: TGTGCCAGCGATTCCGGGACAGGGATTCAGCCCCAGCATTTT.

The chain combines TRBV5-6 with TRBJ2-7; 9 bases map to TRBD1. Germline assignment: CDR1 SGHDT and CDR2 YYEEEE. The CDR3 covers 15 residues. The trim removed 4 bases at V and 6 bases at J, leaving 11 bases unmatched. CDR3 DNA sequence: TGTGCCAGCAGCCGAGGTCCGGGACAGGGAAGCGAGCAGTACTTC. It is translated as CASSRGPGQGSEQYF.

The V gene is TRBV7-9, the J gene TRBJ2-3; D perhaps matches TRBD1 (6 bases). The CDR3 has 16 amino acids. Trimming pared 1 base from V and 3 bases from J, leaving 14 bases between. CDR1 and CDR2 from the germline V gene are SEHNR and FQNEAQ (reference sequence). CDR3 sequence reads: CASSLGDGGRTDTQYF. The CDR3 DNA is TGTGCCAGCAGCTTAGGTGATGGGGGCAGGACAGATACGCAGTATTTT.

The V call is TRBV7-9, the J call TRBJ1-4; the D is unclear. Trimming cost V 5 bases and J 7 bases, with 17 bases left between them. Germline CDR1 is SEHNR and CDR2 is FQNEAQ (reference sequence). The length of the CDR3 is 15 residues. The CDR3 reads CASSKGGPEGEKLFF. DNA for the CDR3: TGTGCCAGCAGCAAGGGTGGGCCGGAGGGTGAAAAACTGTTTTTT.

The chain has TRBV28 and TRBJ2-7; D gene ambiguous. Between the trimmed V and J ends, which lost 3 bases and 3 bases, there was a span of 9 bases. This CDR3 comprises 13 residues. Germline CDR1 is MDHEN and CDR2 is SYDVKM. CDR3 coding DNA: TGTGCCAGCAGTTTTACCGCCAGCTACGAGCAGTACTTC. Translated: CASSFTASYEQYF.

This chain connects TRBV7-3 to TRBJ2-6; D is ambiguous. Trimming shortened V by 0 bases and J by 2 bases, and 8 bases separated the two germline ends. Per germline, CDR1 SGHTA and CDR2 FQGTGA. The CDR3 contains 16 residues. This chain's CDR3 is CASSLTGSPGANVLTF. The CDR3, as DNA: TGTGCCAGCAGCTTAACAGGTAGCCCTGGGGCCAACGTCCTGACTTTC.

The chain combines TRBV7-9 with TRBJ2-1, with 7 bases identical to TRBD1. Germline V CDR1 and CDR2: SEHNR, FQNEAQ (reference sequence). CDR3 length: 14 residues. V gave up 4 bases and J gave up 4 bases; unmatched junction bases: 4. The CDR3: CASSWGTAYNEQFF. In DNA form, the CDR3 reads TGTGCCAGCAGCTGGGGGACAGCTTACAATGAGCAGTTCTTC.

J is TRBJ2-7 and V is TRBV27; D is unresolved. Between the trimmed V and J ends, which lost 8 bases and 6 bases, there was a span of 8 bases. The germline gives CDR1 MNHEY, CDR2 SMNVEV (reference sequence). The CDR3 is 10 amino acids. CDR3 protein: CASGLPEQYF. CDR3 DNA: TGTGCCAGCGGCCTCCCCGAGCAGTACTTC.

As DNA, the CDR3 is TGTGCCAGCAGACCGGGACTAGCGGGGGGCTACGAGCAGTACTTC. It encodes CASRPGLAGGYEQYF. The V call is TRBV7-8, the J call TRBJ2-7; 15 bases are shared with TRBD2. V was pared by 6 bases and J by 3 bases, with 3 bases of the junction left unmatched. This CDR3 has 15 amino acids. Germline loops: CDR1 SGHVS, CDR2 FQNEAQ.

The chain carries TRBV7-3 and TRBJ2-3; D might be TRBD2 (6 bases). V lost 1 base and J 4 bases, leaving 15 bases between the germline ends. The CDR3 covers 16 residues. In germline, CDR1 is SGHTA, CDR2 FQGTGA. In DNA form, the CDR3 reads TGTGCCAGCAGCTTAATAGGTAGCGGCGGCGCAGATACGCAGTATTTT. It is translated as CASSLIGSGGADTQYF.

The V gene is TRBV5-1, the J gene TRBJ2-5; 13 nucleotides agree with TRBD2. This CDR3 has 16 residues. The V gene's germline CDR1 is SGHRS and CDR2 YFSETQ. V shed 4 bases and J 5 bases; nucleotides not matched to a gene: 8. CDR3 in DNA: TGCGCCAGCAGCCCCGGGACTAGCGGGAAGAGGGAGACCCAGTACTTC. Translation: CASSPGTSGKRETQYF. The complete variable domain, with remaining parts taken from reference TRBV5-1 and TRBJ2-5, reads KAGVTQTPRYLIKTRGQQVTLSCSPISGHRSVSWYQQTPGQGLQFLFEYFSETQRNKGNFPGRFSGRQFSNSRSEMNVSTLELGDSALYLCASSPGTSGKRETQYFGPGTRLLVL.